This TCR beta chain was recovered during a study of blood T cells in healthy people across ages. The germline V gene encodes CDR1 MRHNA and CDR2 SNTAGT. V was cut by 6 bases and J by 7 bases, with 13 bases left in between. This CDR3 is built from 13 residues. Primed by a sample-barcoded 5' primer and a J-beta primer mix, a second PCR proceeded for 7 to 11 cycles. TCRdb redid the calling of the 5' RACE reads with MiXCR, one entry per CDR3 protein. There are 1.5 million to 2 million distinct CDR3 sequences in the sample; about 39% occur only once, and roughly 23% lies in the top ten. About this clonotype: Its antigen is still unknown.

Study-level results: Possibly confounding the expanded clonotype changes was the fact that donor CMV status was unknown.

Each sample had at least 7 million PBMCs isolated. This sequence joins TRBV6-4 and TRBJ2-1; D perhaps matches TRBD2 (6 bases). The sequencing input was blood. The receptor was isolated from a human donor in good health. This chain's CDR3 is CASSTFGGNEQFF. For the CDR3, the DNA is TGTGCCAGCAGCACCTTTGGGGGGAATGAGCAGTTCTTC.